The clone carrying this T cell receptor (delta chain) showed up just a few times. This sample was taken from a study of gamma-delta chains in newborns, infants, children. Across the study: Microbial exposure reportedly drives polyclonal innate γδ T cell expansion after birth.

TCRdb re-called the reads with CATT. Of 4,000 or so delta-chain clones in the sample, approximately 1.9% are singletons; the top ten hold around a tenth. The TCR comes from a child who was a newborn, infant or young child, either healthy, febrile or measles-vaccinated (not recorded which). Sequencing used blood.

The CDR3 reads CACDNLGDTLTAQLFF. The DNA for the CDR3 is TGTGCCTGTGACAACCTGGGGGATACTTTGACAGCACAACTCTTCTTT. This chain connects TRDV2 to TRDJ2, with 10 bases aligning to TRDD3. V lost 2 bases, J lost 0 bases, and 2 bases stayed unmatched. The CDR3 loop spans 16 amino acids. Germline CDR1 GEAIGNYY, CDR2 EKD.